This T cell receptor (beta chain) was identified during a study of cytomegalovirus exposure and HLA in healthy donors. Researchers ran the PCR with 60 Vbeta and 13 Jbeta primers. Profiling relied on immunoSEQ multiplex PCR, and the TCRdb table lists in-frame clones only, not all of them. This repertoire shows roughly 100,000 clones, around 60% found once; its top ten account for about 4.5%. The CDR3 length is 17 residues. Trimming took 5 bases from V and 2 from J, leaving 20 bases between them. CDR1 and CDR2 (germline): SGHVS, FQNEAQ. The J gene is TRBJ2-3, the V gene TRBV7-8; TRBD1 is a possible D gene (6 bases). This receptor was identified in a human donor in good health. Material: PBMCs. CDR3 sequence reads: CASSPNIQGKPTDTQYF. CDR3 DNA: TGTGCCAGCAGCCCCAACATACAGGGAAAGCCCACAGATACGCAGTATTTT.